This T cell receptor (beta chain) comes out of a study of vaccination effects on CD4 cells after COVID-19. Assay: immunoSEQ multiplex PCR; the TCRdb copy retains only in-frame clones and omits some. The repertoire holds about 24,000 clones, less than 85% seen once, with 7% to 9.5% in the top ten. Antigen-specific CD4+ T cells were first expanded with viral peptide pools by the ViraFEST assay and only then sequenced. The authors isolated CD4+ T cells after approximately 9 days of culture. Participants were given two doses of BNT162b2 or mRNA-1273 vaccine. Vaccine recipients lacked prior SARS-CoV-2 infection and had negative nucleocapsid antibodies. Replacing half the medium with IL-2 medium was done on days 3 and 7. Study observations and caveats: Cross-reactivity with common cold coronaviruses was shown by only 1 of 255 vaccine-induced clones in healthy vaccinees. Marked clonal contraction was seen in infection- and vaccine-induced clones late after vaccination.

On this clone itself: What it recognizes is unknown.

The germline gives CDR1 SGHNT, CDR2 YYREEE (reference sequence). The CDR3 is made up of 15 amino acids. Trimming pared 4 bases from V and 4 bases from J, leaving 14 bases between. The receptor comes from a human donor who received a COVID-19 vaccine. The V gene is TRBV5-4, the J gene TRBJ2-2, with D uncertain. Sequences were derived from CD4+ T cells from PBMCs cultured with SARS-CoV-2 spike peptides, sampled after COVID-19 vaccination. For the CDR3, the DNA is TGTGCCAGCAGCCAACCGACCGATTCCACCGGGGAGCTGTTTTTT. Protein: CASSQPTDSTGELFF.